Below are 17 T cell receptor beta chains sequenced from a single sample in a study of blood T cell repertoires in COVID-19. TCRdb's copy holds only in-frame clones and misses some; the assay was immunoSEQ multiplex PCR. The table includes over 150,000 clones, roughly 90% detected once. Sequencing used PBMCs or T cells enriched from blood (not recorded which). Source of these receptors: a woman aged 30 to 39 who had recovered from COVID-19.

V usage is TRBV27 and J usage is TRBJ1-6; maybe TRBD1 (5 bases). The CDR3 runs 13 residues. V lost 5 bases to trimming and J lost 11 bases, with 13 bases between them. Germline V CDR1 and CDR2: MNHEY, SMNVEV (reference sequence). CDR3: CASSVAGRTPLHF. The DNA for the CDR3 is TGTGCCAGCAGTGTGGCAGGGAGGACACCCCTCCACTTT.

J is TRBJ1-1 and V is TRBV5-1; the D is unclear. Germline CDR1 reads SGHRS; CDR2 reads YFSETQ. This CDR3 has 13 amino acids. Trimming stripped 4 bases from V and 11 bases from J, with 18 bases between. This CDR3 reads CASSPEAAREAFF. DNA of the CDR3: TGCGCCAGCAGCCCAGAGGCGGCCCGGGAGGCTTTCTTT.

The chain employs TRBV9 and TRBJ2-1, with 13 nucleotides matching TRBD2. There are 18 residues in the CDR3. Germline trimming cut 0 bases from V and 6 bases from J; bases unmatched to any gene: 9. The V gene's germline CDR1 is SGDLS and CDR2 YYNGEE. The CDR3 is CASSVEGTSGGGPNEQFF. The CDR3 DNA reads TGTGCCAGCAGCGTAGAGGGAACTAGCGGGGGGGGTCCCAATGAGCAGTTCTTC.

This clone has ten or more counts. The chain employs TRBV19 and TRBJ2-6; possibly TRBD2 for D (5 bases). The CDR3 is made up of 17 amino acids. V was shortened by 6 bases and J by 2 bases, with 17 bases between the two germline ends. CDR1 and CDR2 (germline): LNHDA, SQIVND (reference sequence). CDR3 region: CASRAGPPGTGANVLTF. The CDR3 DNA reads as TGTGCCAGTAGGGCGGGCCCCCCCGGGACTGGGGCCAACGTCCTGACTTTC.

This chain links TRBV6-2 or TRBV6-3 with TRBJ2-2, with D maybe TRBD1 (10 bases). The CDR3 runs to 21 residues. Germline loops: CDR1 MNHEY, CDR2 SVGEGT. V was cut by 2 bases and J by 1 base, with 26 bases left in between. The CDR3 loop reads CASSYRTGGSWREGNTGELFF. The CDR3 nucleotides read TGTGCCAGCAGTTACCGGACAGGGGGTTCTTGGCGGGAGGGGAACACCGGGGAGCTGTTTTTT.

The CDR3: CASSVEEGTSGADTQYF. For the CDR3, the DNA is TGTGCCAGCAGCGTAGAGGAAGGGACTAGCGGGGCAGATACGCAGTATTTT. The V and J genes are TRBV9 and TRBJ2-3; TRBD2 aligns across 13 bases. The CDR3 extends over 17 amino acids. J gave up 4 bases and V 0 bases, and 5 bases lay outside the gene matches. In germline, CDR1 is SGDLS, CDR2 YYNGEE.

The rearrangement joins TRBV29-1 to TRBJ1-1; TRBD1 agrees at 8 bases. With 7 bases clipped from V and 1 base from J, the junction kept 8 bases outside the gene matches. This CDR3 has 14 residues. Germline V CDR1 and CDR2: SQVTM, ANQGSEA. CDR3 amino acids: CSAGGGTGNTEAFF. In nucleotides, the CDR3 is TGCAGCGCAGGGGGAGGGACAGGGAACACTGAAGCTTTCTTT.

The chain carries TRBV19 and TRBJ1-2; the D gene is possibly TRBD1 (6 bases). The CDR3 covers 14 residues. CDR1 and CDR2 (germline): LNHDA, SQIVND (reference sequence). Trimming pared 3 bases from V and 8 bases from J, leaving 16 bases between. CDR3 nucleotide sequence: TGTGCCAGTAGTATCAGGGGCGCCACTGGCGGCTACACCTTC. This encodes CASSIRGATGGYTF.

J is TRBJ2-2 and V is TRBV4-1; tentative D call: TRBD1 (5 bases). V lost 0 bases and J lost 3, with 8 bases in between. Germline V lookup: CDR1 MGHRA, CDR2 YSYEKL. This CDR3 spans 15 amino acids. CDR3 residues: CASSQDDSYTGELFF. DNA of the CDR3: TGCGCCAGCAGCCAAGATGACAGCTACACCGGGGAGCTGTTTTTT.

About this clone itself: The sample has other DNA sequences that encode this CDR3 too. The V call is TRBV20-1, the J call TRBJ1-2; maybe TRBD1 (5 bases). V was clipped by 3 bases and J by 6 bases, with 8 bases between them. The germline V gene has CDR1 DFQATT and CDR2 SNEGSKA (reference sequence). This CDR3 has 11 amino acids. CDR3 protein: CSASSGDGYTF. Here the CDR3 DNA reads TGCAGTGCTAGCTCGGGGGATGGCTACACCTTC.

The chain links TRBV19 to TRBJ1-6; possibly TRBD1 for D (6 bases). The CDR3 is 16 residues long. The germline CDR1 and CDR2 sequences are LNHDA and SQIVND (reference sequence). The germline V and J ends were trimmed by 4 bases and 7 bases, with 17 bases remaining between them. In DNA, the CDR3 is TGTGCCAGTAGTAGGCCTCCCAAGGGGGGGAATTCACCCCTCCACTTT. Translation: CASSRPPKGGNSPLHF.

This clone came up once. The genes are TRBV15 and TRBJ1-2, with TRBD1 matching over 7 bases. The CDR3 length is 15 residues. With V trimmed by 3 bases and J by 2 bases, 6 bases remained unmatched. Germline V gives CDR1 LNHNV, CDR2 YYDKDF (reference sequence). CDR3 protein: CATSSRTGGNYGYTF. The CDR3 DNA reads TGTGCCACCAGCAGCCGGACAGGAGGAAACTATGGCTACACCTTC.

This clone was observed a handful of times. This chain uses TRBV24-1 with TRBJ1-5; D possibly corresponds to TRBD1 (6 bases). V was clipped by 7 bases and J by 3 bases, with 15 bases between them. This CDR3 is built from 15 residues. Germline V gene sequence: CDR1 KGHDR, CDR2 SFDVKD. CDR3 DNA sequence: TGTGCCACCAGCCCGAGGGGGACGCTCAATCAGCCCCAGCATTTT. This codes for CATSPRGTLNQPQHF.

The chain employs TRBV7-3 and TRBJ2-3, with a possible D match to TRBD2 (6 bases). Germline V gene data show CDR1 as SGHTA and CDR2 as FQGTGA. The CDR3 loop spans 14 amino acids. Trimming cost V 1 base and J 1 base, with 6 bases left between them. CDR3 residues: CASSLSGGTDTQYF. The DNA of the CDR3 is TGTGCCAGCAGCTTAAGCGGGGGCACAGATACGCAGTATTTT. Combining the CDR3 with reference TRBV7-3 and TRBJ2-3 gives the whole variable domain GAGVSQTPSNKVTEKGKYVELRCDPISGHTALYWYRQSLGQGPEFLIYFQGTGAADDSGLPNDRFFAVRPEGSVSTLKIQRTERGDSAVYLCASSLSGGTDTQYFGPGTRLTVL.

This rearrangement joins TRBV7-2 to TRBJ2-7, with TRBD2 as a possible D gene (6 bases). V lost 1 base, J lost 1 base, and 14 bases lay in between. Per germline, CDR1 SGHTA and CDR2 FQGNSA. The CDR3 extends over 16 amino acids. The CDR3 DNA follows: TGTGCCAGCAGCTTAGGGTCGGCGGGAAATTCCTACGAGCAGTACTTC. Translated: CASSLGSAGNSYEQYF.

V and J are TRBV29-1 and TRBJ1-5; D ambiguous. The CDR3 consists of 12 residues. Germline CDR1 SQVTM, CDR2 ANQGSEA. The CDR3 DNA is TGCGAAAGATCATGGTGGCAGCGGCCCCAGCATTTT. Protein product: CERSWWQRPQHF.

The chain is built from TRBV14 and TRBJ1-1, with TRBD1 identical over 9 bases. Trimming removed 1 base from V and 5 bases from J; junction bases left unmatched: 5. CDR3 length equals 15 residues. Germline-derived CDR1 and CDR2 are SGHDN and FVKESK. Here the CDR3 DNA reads TGTGCCAGCAGCCAAGTGGGGACAGGGAGAACTGAAGCTTTCTTT. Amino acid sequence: CASSQVGTGRTEAFF.